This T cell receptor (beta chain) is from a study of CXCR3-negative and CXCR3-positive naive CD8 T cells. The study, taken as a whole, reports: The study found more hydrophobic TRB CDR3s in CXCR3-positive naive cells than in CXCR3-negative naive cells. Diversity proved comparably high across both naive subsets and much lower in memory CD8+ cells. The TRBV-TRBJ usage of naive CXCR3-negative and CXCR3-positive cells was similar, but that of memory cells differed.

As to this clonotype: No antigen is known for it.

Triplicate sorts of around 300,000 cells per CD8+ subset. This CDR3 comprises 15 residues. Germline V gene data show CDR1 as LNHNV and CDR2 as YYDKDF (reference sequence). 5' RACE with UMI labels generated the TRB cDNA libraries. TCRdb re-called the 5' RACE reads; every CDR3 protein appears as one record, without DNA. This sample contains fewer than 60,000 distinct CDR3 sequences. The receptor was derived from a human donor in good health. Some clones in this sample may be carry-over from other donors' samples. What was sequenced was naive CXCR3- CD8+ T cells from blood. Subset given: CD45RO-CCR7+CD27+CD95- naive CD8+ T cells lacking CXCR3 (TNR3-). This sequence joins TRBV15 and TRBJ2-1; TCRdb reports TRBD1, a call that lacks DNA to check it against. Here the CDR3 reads CATSFRDRANNEQFF.